The 5 T cell receptor beta chains below all came from one sample that was sequenced in a study of T cells in narcolepsy. Profiled with immunoSEQ multiplex PCR; TCRdb holds only in-frame clones, not every one. The table lists more than 25,000 clones, approximately 79% of them singletons. Sequenced sample: memory (CD45RA-) CD4+ T cells from blood. The receptors were sampled from a human donor in good health.

The rearrangement uses TRBV9 and TRBJ2-5; D call uncertain. The CDR3 is 14 amino acids. Trimming took off 4 bases at V and 0 bases at J, with 10 bases between the two ends. CDR1 and CDR2 (germline): SGDLS, YYNGEE. The DNA for the CDR3 is TGTGCCAGCAGCACAGACTCGTACCAAGAGACCCAGTACTTC. It translates to CASSTDSYQETQYF.

The chain carries TRBV5-4 and TRBJ2-5; D might be TRBD1 or TRBD2, each matching 5 bases. CDR1 and CDR2 (germline): SGHNT, YYREEE (reference sequence). V gave up 4 bases and J gave up 3 bases, with 10 bases separating them. This CDR3 comprises 13 residues. CDR3 DNA sequence: TGTGCCAGCAGCACCGGGACGGAAGAGACCCAGTACTTC. This gives the protein CASSTGTEETQYF.

On this clone: One end of the junction fails to match germline, which may point to a read error. V and J are TRBV6-6 and TRBJ1-1; D remains ambiguous. Germline-derived CDR1 and CDR2 are MNHNY and SVGAGI (reference sequence). CDR3 length equals 11 residues. The CDR3 loop reads CASSYYTEAFF. CDR3 sequence (DNA): TGTGCCAGCAGCTACTACACTGAAGCTTTCTTT.

The chain has TRBV18 and TRBJ1-1, with a weak D call TRBD1 (6 bases). This CDR3 has 14 amino acids. The germline gives CDR1 KGHSH, CDR2 LQKENI. Trimming cost V 1 base and J 1 base, with 7 bases left between them. The DNA of the CDR3 is TGTGCCAGCTCACCACGGGGGGCGAACACTGAAGCTTTCTTT. Translated, it gives CASSPRGANTEAFF.

This clone was observed a single time. An end of the junction differs from the germline gene, which may be a read error. The rearrangement links TRBV7-7 to TRBJ2-5, with 16 bases fitting TRBD2. Germline lookup yields CDR1 SSHAT and CDR2 FNYEAQ (reference sequence). The CDR3 totals 16 residues. In nucleotides, the CDR3 is TGTGCTAGCAGCTTGGGGGGACTAGCGGGAGGGGAGACCCAGTACTTC. Protein product: CASSLGGLAGGETQYF. Full variable domain (rest looked up from reference TRBV7-7 and TRBJ2-5): GAGVSQSPRYKVTKRGQDVTLRCDPISSHATLYWYQQALGQGPEFLTYFNYEAQPDKSGLPSDRFSAERPEGSISTLTIQRTEQRDSAMYRCASSLGGLAGGETQYFGPGTRLLVL.